The 10 T cell receptor beta chains listed next were all sequenced from one sample in a study of Ad26.COV2.S vaccination and SARS-CoV-2 variants. The treatment is: roughly 20 received Ad26.COV2.S at low or high dose, single or two shots; about 5 received placebo; per-sample allocation not given. Vaccine and placebo recipients were sampled on day 63 after the first injection. Some clones are missing from TCRdb's copy, which holds only in-frame ones; the method was immunoSEQ multiplex PCR. The profile shows 400,000 to 450,000 clones, 90% of them singletons. Sequencing was performed on peripheral blood, taken in a trial of Ad26.COV2.S vaccine versus placebo. Every receptor here comes from a person between 18 and 65 years old who received the Ad26.COV2.S COVID-19 vaccine or a placebo.

This chain connects TRBV19 to TRBJ1-3; the D gene is possibly TRBD1 (5 bases). The V end was cut by 8 bases, the J end by 0 bases, with 8 bases between. CDR1 is LNHDA and CDR2 is SQIVND in the germline V gene (reference sequence). This CDR3 contains 13 residues. The CDR3: CASAGSSGNTIYF. The CDR3 coding sequence is TGTGCCAGTGCAGGGAGCTCTGGAAACACCATATATTTT.

This chain links TRBV5-4 with TRBJ2-4; 11 nucleotides match TRBD1. V was clipped by 3 bases and J by 6 bases; unmatched bases: 2. The CDR3 runs to 14 residues. Germline-derived CDR1 and CDR2 are SGHNT and YYREEE (reference sequence). In DNA form, the CDR3 reads TGTGCCAGCAGCTCGGGGACAGGGGGAAACATTCAGTACTTC. It yields the protein CASSSGTGGNIQYF.

The rearrangement links TRBV25-1 to TRBJ2-5; D is possibly TRBD1 or TRBD2 (5 bases each). Trimming removed 4 bases from V and 1 base from J, with 13 bases in between. The length of the CDR3 is 15 residues. In germline, CDR1 is MGHDK, CDR2 SYGVNS. The CDR3 nucleotides are TGTGCCAGCAGTGCCCATGCAGGGACCCAAGAGACCCAGTACTTC. As protein: CASSAHAGTQETQYF.

The V and J genes are TRBV6-5 and TRBJ1-1; D remains unclear. Germline values: CDR1 MNHEY, CDR2 SVGAGI. The CDR3 has 13 residues. V shed 6 bases and J shed 1 base, with 9 bases lying between them. DNA for the CDR3: TGTGCCAGCAGAGGGAACGGGAACACTGAAGCTTTCTTT. Protein product: CASRGNGNTEAFF.

As DNA, the CDR3 is TGTGCCAGCAGCCCCTGGACAGGGGCTGAAGCTTTCTTT. Amino acid sequence: CASSPWTGAEAFF. The chain couples TRBV7-9 to TRBJ1-1; 9 bases match TRBD1. The junction had 4 bases not matched to a gene; V was cut back by 5 bases and J by 6 bases. Germline V CDR1 and CDR2: SEHNR, FQNEAQ (reference sequence). CDR3 length: 13 residues.

V and J are TRBV2 and TRBJ1-1; 7 bases line up with TRBD1. From germline, CDR1 is SNHLY and CDR2 FYNNEI. V was pared by 7 bases and J by 2 bases, with 16 bases of the junction left unmatched. The CDR3 is made up of 17 amino acids. The CDR3 region has the DNA TGTGCCAGCACCGACAGGGCGGGGGCTAGGGGAAACACTGAAGCTTTCTTT. It translates to CASTDRAGARGNTEAFF.

The chain combines TRBV9 with TRBJ2-1; D call uncertain. Trimming left V 4 bases short and J 0 bases short, with 8 bases between. Germline CDR1 SGDLS, CDR2 YYNGEE. The CDR3 extends over 14 amino acids. In nucleotides, the CDR3 is TGTGCCAGCAGCAGTTATAGCTCCTACAATGAGCAGTTCTTC. Encoded protein: CASSSYSSYNEQFF.

J is TRBJ2-5 and V is TRBV7-2; no definite D call. This CDR3 is 15 amino acids long. V was cut by 1 base and J by 4 bases, with 13 bases left in between. Germline V CDR1 and CDR2: SGHTA, FQGNSA. CDR3 coding DNA: TGTGCCAGCAGCTTAGGTAGCTCGAACCCAGAGACCCAGTACTTC. Its translation is CASSLGSSNPETQYF.

The chain couples TRBV6-1 to TRBJ1-3; D uncertain. This CDR3 is 16 amino acids long. Germline V gene lookup returns CDR1 MNHNS and CDR2 SASEGT. The V and J ends lost 2 bases and 6 bases respectively, with 17 bases between them. The CDR3 sequence is CASSEQRGNLKNTIYF. CDR3 bases: TGTGCCAGCAGTGAACAGCGCGGTAACCTAAAAAACACCATATATTTT.

The rearrangement joins TRBV7-3 to TRBJ2-3, with unresolved D. Trimming took off 3 bases at V and 2 bases at J, with 9 bases between the two ends. The CDR3 contains 14 residues. The V gene's germline CDR1 is SGHTA and CDR2 FQGTGA. CDR3 protein: CASSFGLHTDTQYF. DNA of the CDR3: TGTGCCAGCAGCTTCGGGCTTCACACAGATACGCAGTATTTT.